The rows below give T cell receptor beta chains drawn from one sample of a study of response to subunit inactivated influenza vaccine. TCRdb ran MiXCR on the RT-PCR reads and lists one entry per CDR3 protein. The repertoire holds 650,000 to 800,000 distinct CDR3 sequences, with around 13% as singletons. The specimen was PBMCs from blood, collected around two weeks before vaccination. Every receptor here comes from a man in his fifties who received an inactivated influenza vaccine. CDR3s include the opening cysteine and the closing phenylalanine or tryptophan. A D gene is named only where the DNA matches it firmly. The size field is filled for only some rows; it gives once, few, many or a size class.

TRBJ2-5,NA,few,TRBV5-5,CASSLARLGASQETQYF,TGTGCCAGCAGCTTGGCCCGATTAGGGGCCTCCCAAGAGACCCAGTACTTC
TRBJ2-2,TRBD1,many,TRBV2,CASRKTGLANTGELFF,TGTGCCAGCAGGAAGACAGGGCTCGCGAACACCGGGGAGCTGTTTTTT
TRBJ1-2,NA,many,TRBV3-1,CASSQNLYGYTF,TGTGCCAGCAGCCAAAACCTCTATGGCTACACCTTC
TRBJ1-2,NA,NA,TRBV6-2/TRBV6-3,CASSYERGSGQYAYGYTF,TGTGCCAGCAGTTACGAGAGGGGTTCAGGCCAGTATGCTTATGGCTACACCTTC
TRBJ1-5,NA,NA,TRBV18,CASSPGNRHPSNQPQHF,TGTGCCAGCTCACCCGGGAACAGGCATCCGAGCAATCAGCCCCAGCATTTT
TRBJ1-2,TRBD1,few,TRBV7-6,CASSRNDRGIYGYTF,TGTGCCAGCAGCCGTAACGACAGGGGGATCTATGGCTACACCTTC
TRBJ2-7,TRBD1,once,TRBV11-2,CASSLGQGASEQYF,TGTGCCAGCAGCTTAGGCCAGGGGGCTTCCGAGCAGTACTTC
TRBJ2-2,NA,many,TRBV27,CASSALTRASYGELFF,TGTGCCAGCAGTGCATTGACTAGGGCCTCTTACGGGGAGCTGTTTTTT
TRBJ1-2,NA,NA,TRBV7-9,CASSKIRGRSNYGYTF,TGTGCCAGCAGCAAAATCCGGGGCCGGTCTAACTATGGCTACACCTTC
TRBJ1-1,NA,NA,TRBV12-3/TRBV12-4,CASSFGEVTEAFF,TGTGCCAGCAGTTTCGGGGAAGTCACTGAAGCTTTCTTT
TRBJ2-7,NA,many,TRBV5-6,CASSSYYEQYF,TGTGCCAGCAGCTCCTACTACGAGCAGTACTTC
TRBJ2-1,NA,few,TRBV20-1,CSASGGGRGNEQFF,TGCAGTGCTAGTGGCGGGGGAAGGGGGAATGAGCAGTTCTTC
TRBJ2-1,NA,few,TRBV12-3/TRBV12-4,CASRGYEQFF,TGTGCCAGCAGAGGATATGAGCAGTTCTTC
TRBJ2-7,NA,few,TRBV19,CASSRIAGLKTYEQYF,TGTGCCAGTAGTAGGATCGCGGGACTGAAAACCTACGAGCAGTACTTC
TRBJ2-7,TRBD1,few,TRBV11-1,CASSLQGAMYEQYF,TGTGCCAGCAGCTTACAGGGGGCAATGTACGAGCAGTACTTC
TRBJ2-6,NA,few,TRBV7-8,CASSLALPLGPGANVLTF,TGTGCCAGCAGCTTAGCGTTACCCTTGGGTCCTGGGGCCAACGTCCTGACTTTC
TRBJ2-7,NA,NA,TRBV6-1,CASSEVGGTYEQYF,TGTGCCAGCAGTGAAGTTGGGGGCACCTACGAGCAGTACTTC
TRBJ1-3,NA,few,TRBV18,CASSPESSGNTIYF,TGTGCCAGCTCACCGGAGAGCTCTGGAAACACCATATATTTT
TRBJ2-4,NA,few,TRBV9,CASSAGGAGASLIAKNIQYF,TGTGCCAGCAGCGCGGGGGGCGCGGGGGCAAGTCTAATCGCCAAAAACATTCAGTACTTC
TRBJ2-5,NA,few,TRBV7-2,CASSLYEDGTQYF,TGTGCCAGCAGCCTGTATGAAGATGGGACCCAGTACTTC
TRBJ2-1,TRBD2,NA,TRBV9,CDSSVASGIYNEQFF,TGTGACAGCAGCGTAGCTAGCGGGATCTACAATGAGCAGTTCTTC
TRBJ2-7,TRBD1,NA,TRBV7-2,CASGSDRVNEQYF,TGTGCCAGCGGATCGGACAGGGTCAACGAGCAGTACTTC
TRBJ2-7,TRBD2,NA,TRBV20-1,CSASGLAGGPTYEQYF,TGCAGTGCTAGTGGACTAGCGGGGGGCCCAACCTACGAGCAGTACTTC
TRBJ2-1,NA,many,TRBV3-1,CASSQRNEQFF,TGTGCCAGCAGCCAGCGTAATGAGCAGTTCTTC
TRBJ2-1,NA,few,TRBV15,CATSIKLVYEQFF,TGTGCCACCAGCATTAAACTAGTCTATGAGCAGTTCTTC
TRBJ2-2,TRBD2,NA,TRBV28,CASSLVAGEVAGELLF,TGTGCCAGCAGTTTAGTAGCGGGAGAGGTGGCCGGGGAGCTGCTTTTT
TRBJ2-6,NA,NA,TRBV27,CASSDYGANVLTF,TGTGCCAGCAGTGATTACGGCGCCAACGTCCTGACTTTC
TRBJ2-5,TRBD2,NA,TRBV12-3/TRBV12-4,CASTRGGGVQETQYF,TGTGCCAGCACCCGTGGCGGGGGAGTCCAAGAGACCCAGTACTTC
TRBJ2-7,TRBD2,NA,TRBV20-1,CSALQTSSHEQYF,TGCAGTGCCCTACAGACTAGCTCCCACGAGCAGTACTTC
TRBJ1-5,NA,many,TRBV7-8,CASSLSIQPQHF,TGTGCCAGCAGCCTATCCATACAGCCCCAGCATTTT
TRBJ1-6,NA,many,TRBV11-2,CASSSVGGRAYNSPLHF,TGTGCCAGCAGCTCCGTGGGGGGGCGAGCTTATAATTCACCCCTCCACTTT
TRBJ2-2,NA,NA,TRBV2,CASSERRASDTGELFF,TGTGCCTCGAGCGAAAGGCGGGCATCCGACACCGGGGAGCTGTTTTTT
TRBJ2-1,TRBD2,NA,TRBV24-1,CATSEAGLAGSYNEQFF,TGTGCCACCAGTGAGGCGGGACTAGCGGGGTCCTACAATGAGCAGTTCTTC
TRBJ2-2,NA,few,TRBV7-9,CASSLNLGSTGELFF,TGTGCCAGCAGCTTGAACTTGGGTTCCACCGGGGAGCTGTTTTTT
TRBJ2-5,NA,few,TRBV13,CASSLFGETQYF,TGTGCCAGCAGCCTGTTCGGCGAGACCCAGTACTTC
TRBJ1-4,NA,few,TRBV5-1,CASSETANNEKLFF,TGCGCCAGCAGCGAGACAGCGAATAATGAAAAACTGTTTTTT